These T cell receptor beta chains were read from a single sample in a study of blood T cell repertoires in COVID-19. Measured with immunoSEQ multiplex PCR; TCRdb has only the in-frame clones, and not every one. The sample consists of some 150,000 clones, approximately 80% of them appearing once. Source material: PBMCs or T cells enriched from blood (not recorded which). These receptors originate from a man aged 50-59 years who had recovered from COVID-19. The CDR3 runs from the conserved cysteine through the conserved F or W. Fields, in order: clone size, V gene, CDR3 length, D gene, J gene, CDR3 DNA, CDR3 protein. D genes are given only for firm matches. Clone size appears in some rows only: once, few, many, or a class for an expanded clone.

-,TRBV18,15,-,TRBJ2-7,TGTGCCAGCTTCACCCGGGGGGCTAGCTCCTACGAGCAGTACTTC,CASFTRGASSYEQYF
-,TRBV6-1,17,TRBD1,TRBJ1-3,TGTGCCAGCAGGGAAGGGGGCAACCTCCTCTCTGGAAACACCATATATTTT,CASREGGNLLSGNTIYF
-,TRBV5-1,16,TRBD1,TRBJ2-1,TGCGCCAGCAGCCTCGCAGGGGGACAGTACAGTAATGAGCAGTTCTTC,CASSLAGGQYSNEQFF
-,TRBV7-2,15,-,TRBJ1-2,TGTGCCAGCAGCTACAGGGTCGTGGGTTTGGATGGCTACACCTTC,CASSYRVVGLDGYTF
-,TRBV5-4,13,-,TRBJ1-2,TGTGCCAGCAGCTCGAAGGACAGCTATGGCTACACCTTC,CASSSKDSYGYTF
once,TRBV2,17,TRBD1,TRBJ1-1,TGTGCCAGCAAAGCCGGGACAGGGGTCTCCACGAACACTGAAGCTTTCTTT,CASKAGTGVSTNTEAFF
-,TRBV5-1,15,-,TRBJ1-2,TGCGCCAGCAGCTTGCAGGCAGCCGCGAACTATGGCTACACCTTC,CASSLQAAANYGYTF
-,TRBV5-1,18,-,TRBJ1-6,TGCGCCAGCAGCCCAGGCGACAGGCTGAGCTCCTATAATTCACCCCTCCACTTT,CASSPGDRLSSYNSPLHF
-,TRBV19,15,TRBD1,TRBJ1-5,TGTGCCAGTAGTCCGTCACGACAGGGAAATCAGCCCCAGCATTTT,CASSPSRQGNQPQHF
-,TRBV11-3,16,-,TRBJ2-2,TGTGCCAGCAGCTCAGGGGCCGGGGGGTACACCGGGGAGCTGTTTTTT,CASSSGAGGYTGELFF
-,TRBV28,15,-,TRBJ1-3,TGTGCCAGCAGTTTTCCCAGTTTCTCTGGAAACACCATATATTTT,CASSFPSFSGNTIYF
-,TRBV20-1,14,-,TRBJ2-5,TGCAGTGCTAGTTGGGCCAGCAACCAAGAGACCCAGTACTTC,CSASWASNQETQYF
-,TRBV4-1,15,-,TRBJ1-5,TGCGCCAGCAGCCCCGGGGGGTCTAGAGGGCAGCCCCAGCATTTT,CASSPGGSRGQPQHF
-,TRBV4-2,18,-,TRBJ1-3,TGTGCCAGCAGCCAAGACAGGCGGGGAGGCGACTTCGGAAACACCATATATTTT,CASSQDRRGGDFGNTIYF
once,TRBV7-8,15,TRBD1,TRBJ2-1,TGTGCCAGCAGCTTCTCGGGACAGGGGGCTTATGAGCAGTTCTTC,CASSFSGQGAYEQFF
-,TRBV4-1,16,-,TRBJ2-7,TGCGCCAGCAGCCAAGGGGGTCAGGGGCGACTCTACGAGCAGTACTTC,CASSQGGQGRLYEQYF
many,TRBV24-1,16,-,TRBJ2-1,TGTGCCACCAGTGATTCCTCGGGGTTAGCCTACAATGAGCAGTTCTTC,CATSDSSGLAYNEQFF
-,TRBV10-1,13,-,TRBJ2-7,TGCGCCACTGCGACAGGAACTTCCTACGAGCAGTACTTC,CATATGTSYEQYF
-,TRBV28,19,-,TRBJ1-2,TGTGCCAGCCCTCCCGTTCCCCCCGGCAGGCCCCTTCTTAACTATGGCTACACCTTC,CASPPVPPGRPLLNYGYTF
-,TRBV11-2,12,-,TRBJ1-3,TGTGCCAGCAGCTTCACTTTAAACACCATATATTTT,CASSFTLNTIYF
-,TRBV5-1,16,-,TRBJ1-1,TGCGCCAGCAGCTTGGCTTCGGTGGGAGGGCCCACTGAAGCTTTCTTT,CASSLASVGGPTEAFF
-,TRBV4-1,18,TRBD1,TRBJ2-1,TGCGCCAGCAGCCAAGTTGGGCGGGACAGGGTATATGGTAATGAGCAGTTCTTC,CASSQVGRDRVYGNEQFF
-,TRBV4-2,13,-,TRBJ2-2,TGTGCCAGCAGTCAACGGTCAGGGCAGGAGCTGTTTTTT,CASSQRSGQELFF
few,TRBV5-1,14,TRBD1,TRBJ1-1,TGCGCCAGCAGCTTGCAGGGGGCCGACACTGAAGCTTTCTTT,CASSLQGADTEAFF
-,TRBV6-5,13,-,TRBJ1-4,TGTGCCAGCATGGCAGGCTTTAATGAAAAACTGTTTTTT,CASMAGFNEKLFF
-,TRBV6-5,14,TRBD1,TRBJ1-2,TGTGCCAGCAGACCAACAGGGGGTCGCTATGGCTACACCTTC,CASRPTGGRYGYTF
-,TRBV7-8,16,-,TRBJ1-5,TGTGCCAGCAGCCTTGGGGACAACATTAGCAATCAGCCCCAGCATTTT,CASSLGDNISNQPQHF
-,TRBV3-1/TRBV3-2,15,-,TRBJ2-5,TGTGCCAGCAGTCCTGGAGCACAGGTCTCCGAGACCCAGTACTTC,CASSPGAQVSETQYF
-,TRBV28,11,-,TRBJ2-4,TGTGCCAGCAGGGGCCAAAACATTCAGTACTTC,CASRGQNIQYF
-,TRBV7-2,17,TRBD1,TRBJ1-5,TGTGCCAGCAGCTTAGTCGCAGGGGGTCTGAGCAATCAGCCCCAGCATTTT,CASSLVAGGLSNQPQHF
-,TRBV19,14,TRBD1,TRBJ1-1,TGTGCCAGTAGTATGTCAGGGGGGCGGACTGAAGCTTTCTTT,CASSMSGGRTEAFF
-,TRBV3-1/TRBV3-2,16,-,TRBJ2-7,TGTGCCAGCAGCCAAGAGGTAGTATTTAGCTCCTACGAGCAGTACTTC,CASSQEVVFSSYEQYF
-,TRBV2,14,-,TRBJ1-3,TGTGCCAGCAGGAAAGAGGGCTCTGGAAACACCATATATTTT,CASRKEGSGNTIYF